One sample yielded the 22 T cell receptor beta chains listed below, sequenced in a study of T cell responses to AZD1222 COVID-19 vaccine. Sequenced by immunoSEQ multiplex PCR; TCRdb stores in-frame clones only, minus some. This sample has about 140,000 clones, with 90% to 95% found just once. This material consisted of peripheral blood, taken 28 days after the second AZD1222 dose. Every receptor here comes from an adult who received the AZD1222 COVID-19 vaccine.

The chain is built from TRBV29-1 and TRBJ1-6; TRBD1 matches at 8 bases. Losses at the gene ends were 5 bases for V and 9 bases for J; bases not matched to a gene: 9. This CDR3 is built from 14 residues. Germline CDR1 is SQVTM and CDR2 is ANQGSEA. The CDR3 nucleotides are TGCAGCGTTCGGCTCGACAGGGGTGGTTCACCCCTCCACTTT. It translates to CSVRLDRGGSPLHF.

The V gene is TRBV6-5, the J gene TRBJ1-2; no firm D call. The CDR3 consists of 15 residues. Germline lookup yields CDR1 MNHEY and CDR2 SVGAGI. Between the trimmed V and J ends, which lost 0 bases and 13 bases, there was a span of 21 bases. In DNA form, the CDR3 reads TGTGCCAGCAGTTACTCGAGTCCTACGCTCCGGGCTTTCACCTTC. Amino acids: CASSYSSPTLRAFTF.

In nucleotides, the CDR3 is TGTGCCAGCAGGAGGGGTGGGGAGTTGAGGTCCTACGAGCAGTACTTC. It specifies CASRRGGELRSYEQYF. V gene TRBV2 combines with J gene TRBJ2-7; D is perhaps TRBD1 or TRBD2 (5 bases each). The CDR3 is made up of 16 amino acids. V lost 6 bases to trimming and J lost 1 base, with 19 bases between them. Germline loops: CDR1 SNHLY, CDR2 FYNNEI.

V usage is TRBV10-1 and J usage is TRBJ1-1; D is perhaps TRBD1 (5 bases). V was pared by 2 bases and J by 7 bases, with 8 bases between. The CDR3 extends over 12 amino acids. Germline values: CDR1 WNHNN, CDR2 SYGVQD (reference sequence). Here the CDR3 DNA reads TGCGCCAGCAGTGAGAAGAGGGGTGAAGCTTTCTTT. It is translated as CASSEKRGEAFF.

The chain recombines TRBV6-5 with TRBJ1-2, with D possibly matching TRBD1 (6 bases). From germline, CDR1 is MNHEY and CDR2 SVGAGI. This CDR3 is built from 13 residues. Trimming stripped 0 bases from V and 8 bases from J, with 10 bases between. The CDR3 here is CASSYSGGRGYTF. In nucleotides, the CDR3 is TGTGCCAGCAGTTACTCGGGGGGGCGCGGCTACACCTTC.

V gene TRBV4-1 combines with J gene TRBJ2-4; D not resolved. The CDR3 runs to 13 residues. V gave up 1 base and J gave up 8 bases, with 9 bases separating them. Germline-derived CDR1 and CDR2 are MGHRA and YSYEKL. The CDR3 loop reads CASSQVGFDIQYF. The CDR3 coding sequence is TGCGCCAGCAGCCAAGTAGGGTTTGACATTCAGTACTTC.

V and J are TRBV9 and TRBJ2-7; 7 bases are shared with TRBD1. Germline-derived CDR1 and CDR2 are SGDLS and YYNGEE. With V trimmed by 3 bases and J by 6 bases, 15 bases remained unmatched. CDR3 length: 16 residues. In DNA form, the CDR3 reads TGTGCCAGCAGCGGACCTACACTCCAGGGGGAAGGCGAGCAGTACTTC. It specifies CASSGPTLQGEGEQYF. Supplemented by reference TRBV9 and TRBJ2-7, the full variable domain reads DSGVTQTPKHLITATGQRVTLRCSPRSGDLSVYWYQQSLDQGLQFLIQYYNGEERAKGNILERFSAQQFPDLHSELNLSSLELGDSALYFCASSGPTLQGEGEQYFGPGTRLTVT.

This clone showed up just once. This sequence joins TRBV5-5 and TRBJ2-7, with 8 positions matching TRBD1. CDR1 is SGHKS and CDR2 is YYEKEE in the germline V gene (reference sequence). This CDR3 comprises 14 residues. The junction had 7 bases not matched to a gene; V was cut back by 6 bases and J by 2 bases. The chain's CDR3 is CASTARGQAYEQYF. Here the CDR3 DNA reads TGTGCCAGCACCGCCAGGGGGCAGGCCTACGAGCAGTACTTC.

The chain links TRBV18 to TRBJ1-6, with 9 bases fitting TRBD1. With 3 bases clipped from V and 8 bases from J, the junction kept 2 bases outside the gene matches. This CDR3 region has 14 residues. The V gene's germline CDR1 is KGHSH and CDR2 LQKENI. This chain's CDR3 is CASSPGQGYSPLHF. CDR3 sequence (DNA): TGTGCCAGCTCACCGGGACAGGGATATTCACCCCTCCACTTT.

V usage is TRBV12-3 or TRBV12-4 and J usage is TRBJ2-3; D gene uncertain. V lost 2 bases and J 6 bases, leaving 6 bases between the germline ends. There are 12 residues in the CDR3. CDR3 sequence: CASSLFEDTQYF. The CDR3 DNA reads as TGTGCCAGCAGTTTATTTGAGGATACGCAGTATTTT.

This chain links TRBV24-1 with TRBJ2-2, with D possibly being TRBD1 (5 bases). CDR1 is KGHDR and CDR2 is SFDVKD in the germline V gene. This CDR3 region has 14 residues. Trimming removed 3 bases from V and 2 bases from J, with 6 bases in between. CDR3 sequence reads: CATSDRGNTGELFF. The DNA of the CDR3 is TGTGCCACCAGTGATAGGGGAAACACCGGGGAGCTGTTTTTT.

The J gene is TRBJ2-3, the V gene TRBV20-1; 12 bases fit TRBD1. CDR1 is DFQATT and CDR2 is SNEGSKA in the germline V gene (reference sequence). The CDR3 is 14 residues long. The J segment lost 4 bases and the V segment lost 3 bases, leaving 2 bases of the junction unmatched. CDR3 in DNA: TGCAGTGCTAGTGGGACAGGGGGCGCAGATACGCAGTATTTT. Amino acids: CSASGTGGADTQYF.

This chain links TRBV20-1 with TRBJ1-2; TRBD1 matches 8 bases. The CDR3 spans 11 residues. Per germline, CDR1 DFQATT and CDR2 SNEGSKA (reference sequence). The CDR3 region is CRADRAGGYTF. The CDR3 DNA reads as TGCAGGGCGGACAGGGCGGGAGGCTACACCTTC.

The genes are TRBV9 and TRBJ1-2; tentatively, D is TRBD1 (5 bases). The germline gives CDR1 SGDLS, CDR2 YYNGEE. Trimming stripped 3 bases from V and 3 bases from J, with 18 bases between. This CDR3 is built from 16 residues. CDR3 sequence reads: CASSEQLGGVDYGYTF. CDR3 nucleotides: TGTGCCAGCAGCGAACAATTGGGGGGAGTGGACTATGGCTACACCTTC.

V gene TRBV5-1 combines with J gene TRBJ1-1; 7 bases align to TRBD1. This CDR3 contains 16 residues. The junction had 8 bases not matched to a gene; V was cut back by 3 bases and J by 0 bases. Germline CDR1 and CDR2: SGHRS and YFSETQ. The DNA for the CDR3 is TGCGCCAGCAGCTCGGGGACAGCAGCCCTGAACACTGAAGCTTTCTTT. Translating it yields CASSSGTAALNTEAFF.

V gene TRBV7-9 combines with J gene TRBJ1-4; no clear D. The germline CDR1 and CDR2 sequences are SEHNR and FQNEAQ (reference sequence). V gave up 5 bases and J gave up 2 bases, with 15 bases separating them. The CDR3 contains 16 residues. The CDR3 bases are TGTGCCAGCAGCACGTACTCCACCCCCACTAATGAAAAACTGTTTTTT. It is translated as CASSTYSTPTNEKLFF.

This clone was picked up one time. This rearrangement joins TRBV19 to TRBJ1-1, with 8 bases aligning to TRBD1. Trimming cost V 4 bases and J 1 base; bases outside gene matches: 8. This CDR3 region has 16 residues. Looked up from germline, CDR1 is LNHDA and CDR2 is SQIVND (reference sequence). CDR3 DNA: TGTGCCAGTAGTAGTTACAGGGGGAAGGGGAACACTGAAGCTTTCTTT. This gives the protein CASSSYRGKGNTEAFF.

This clone was seen a single time. V usage is TRBV29-1 and J usage is TRBJ1-1; D is undetermined. CDR3 size: 14 residues. V was trimmed by 2 bases and J by 0 bases, leaving 10 bases between them. Germline V gene data show CDR1 as SQVTM and CDR2 as ANQGSEA. The CDR3 sequence: CSVENGELNTEAFF. The CDR3 DNA follows: TGCAGCGTTGAAAACGGGGAGCTGAACACTGAAGCTTTCTTT.

This clone was seen only once. This rearrangement joins TRBV5-8 to TRBJ1-5; D gene ambiguous. V gave up 0 bases and J gave up 3 bases, with 7 bases separating them. This CDR3 comprises 14 residues. Germline V CDR1 and CDR2: SGHTS, YDEGEE. CDR3 nucleotides: TGTGCCAGCAGCTTGGGCCAGCTCAATCAGCCCCAGCATTTT. Residues: CASSLGQLNQPQHF.

The chain combines TRBV29-1 with TRBJ1-2; no firm D call. Germline V gene lookup returns CDR1 SQVTM and CDR2 ANQGSEA. The CDR3 contains 12 residues. The ends were cut back, 3 bases at V and 4 bases at J, with 9 bases in the middle. The CDR3 protein is CSVDLESYGYTF. Written as DNA, the CDR3 is TGCAGCGTTGATTTGGAATCCTATGGCTACACCTTC.

V and J are TRBV4-1 and TRBJ1-1; weak D call: TRBD1 (5 bases). The V end was cut by 0 bases, the J end by 5 bases, with 10 bases between. Germline V gene data show CDR1 as MGHRA and CDR2 as YSYEKL. This CDR3 has 14 residues. CDR3 nucleotide sequence: TGCGCCAGCAGCCAAGATGGAGGGGAGACTGAAGCTTTCTTT. This codes for CASSQDGGETEAFF.

The rearrangement joins TRBV4-1 to TRBJ1-2; the D gene is possibly TRBD1 (5 bases). The germline V and J ends were trimmed by 1 base and 5 bases, with 5 bases remaining between them. The germline V gene encodes CDR1 MGHRA and CDR2 YSYEKL. This CDR3 comprises 12 residues. This CDR3 reads CASSQGQYGYTF. The CDR3 region has the DNA TGCGCCAGCAGCCAAGGACAGTATGGCTACACCTTC.